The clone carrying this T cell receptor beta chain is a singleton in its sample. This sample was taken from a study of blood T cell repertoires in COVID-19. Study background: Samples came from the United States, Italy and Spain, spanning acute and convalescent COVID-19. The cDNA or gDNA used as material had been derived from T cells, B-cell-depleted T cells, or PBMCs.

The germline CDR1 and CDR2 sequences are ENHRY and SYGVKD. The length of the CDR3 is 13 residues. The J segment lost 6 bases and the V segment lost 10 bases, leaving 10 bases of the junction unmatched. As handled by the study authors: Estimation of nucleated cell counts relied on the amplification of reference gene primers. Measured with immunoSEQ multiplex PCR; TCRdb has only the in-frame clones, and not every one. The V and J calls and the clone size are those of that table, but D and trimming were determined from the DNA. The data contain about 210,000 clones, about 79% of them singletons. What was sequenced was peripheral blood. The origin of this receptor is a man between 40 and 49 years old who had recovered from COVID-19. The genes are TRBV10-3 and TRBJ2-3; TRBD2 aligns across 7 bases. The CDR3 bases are TGTGCCACCGCAAGCGGGGATCCCGATACGCAGTATTTT. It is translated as CATASGDPDTQYF.